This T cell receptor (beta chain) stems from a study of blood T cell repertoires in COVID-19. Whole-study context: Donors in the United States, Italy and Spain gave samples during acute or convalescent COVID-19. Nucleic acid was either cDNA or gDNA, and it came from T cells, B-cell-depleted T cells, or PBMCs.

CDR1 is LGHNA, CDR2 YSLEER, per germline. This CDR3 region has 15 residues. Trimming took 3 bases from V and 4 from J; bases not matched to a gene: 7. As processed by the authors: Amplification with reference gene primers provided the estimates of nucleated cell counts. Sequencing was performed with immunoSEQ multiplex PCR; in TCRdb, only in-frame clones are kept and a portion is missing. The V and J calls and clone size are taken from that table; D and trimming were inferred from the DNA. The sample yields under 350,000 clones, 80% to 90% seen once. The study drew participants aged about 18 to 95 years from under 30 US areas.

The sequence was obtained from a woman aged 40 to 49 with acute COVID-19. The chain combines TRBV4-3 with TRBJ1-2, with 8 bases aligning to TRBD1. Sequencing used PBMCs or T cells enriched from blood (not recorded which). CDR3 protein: CASSQTTGQVYGYTF. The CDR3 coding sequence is TGCGCCAGCAGCCAGACCACGGGACAGGTCTATGGCTACACCTTC.